Below, 6 T cell receptor beta chains from the same sample are listed, as sequenced in a study of spatial heterogeneity in lung cancer. TCRdb re-called the 5' RACE reads with MiXCR, one entry per CDR3 protein. The sample contains some 21,000 distinct CDR3 sequences, over 3% of which appear only once. Time point noted: sample taken at primary tumor resection. Whole RNA was taken from tumor, nontumor lung or frozen PBMC; it was then sequenced unsorted. The sample consisted of PBMCs, taken at surgery. The receptors shown here come from a female donor with early-stage non-small cell lung cancer.

This clonotype was found many times. The rearrangement links TRBV7-9 to TRBJ1-3; 10 bases are a match to TRBD1. CDR3 size: 16 residues. Germline trimming cut 4 bases from V and 0 bases from J; bases unmatched to any gene: 3. Germline values: CDR1 SEHNR, CDR2 FQNEAQ (reference sequence). CDR3 in DNA: TGTGCCAGCAGCTCGACAGGGGGCGACTCTGGAAACACCATATATTTT. Translation: CASSSTGGDSGNTIYF.

This clonotype has ten or more counts. The J gene is TRBJ2-7, the V gene TRBV4-2, with no clear D. Trimming removed 0 bases from V and 2 bases from J, with 11 bases in between. The CDR3 runs to 15 residues. Germline V lookup: CDR1 LGHNA, CDR2 YNFKEQ. CDR3 region: CASSQDPGRPYEQYF. The CDR3 DNA reads as TGTGCCAGCAGCCAAGATCCGGGCAGACCCTACGAGCAGTACTTC.

Many counts were recorded for this clonotype. The rearrangement links TRBV29-1 to TRBJ1-2; possible D gene TRBD1, 5 bases. Germline CDR1 and CDR2: SQVTM and ANQGSEA. The CDR3 runs to 15 residues. V lost 6 bases and J lost 5, with 22 bases in between. The CDR3 coding sequence is TGCAGCGTAGCCGAGCAGGGACTCCGTGGTTATGGCTACACCTTC. Amino acid sequence: CSVAEQGLRGYGYTF.

The chain recombines TRBV2 with TRBJ2-1; D is possibly TRBD2 (5 bases). The CDR3 sequence is 16 residues long. V lost 3 bases to trimming and J lost 4 bases, with 16 bases between them. Germline-derived CDR1 and CDR2 are SNHLY and FYNNEI. For the CDR3, the DNA is TGTGCCAGCAGTGATGGACTCAACGTTTGGTACAATGAGCAGTTCTTC. It is translated as CASSDGLNVWYNEQFF. Combining the CDR3 with reference TRBV2 and TRBJ2-1 gives the whole variable domain EPEVTQTPSHQVTQMGQEVILRCVPISNHLYFYWYRQILGQKVEFLVSFYNNEISEKSEIFDDQFSVERPDGSNFTLKIRSTKLEDSAMYFCASSDGLNVWYNEQFFGPGTRLTVL.

By proportion, this clonotype is medium-sized. The chain uses TRBV7-6 and TRBJ2-3, with 10 bases that match TRBD2. The CDR3 loop spans 16 amino acids. The junction had 6 bases not matched to a gene; V was cut back by 0 bases and J by 6 bases. The germline CDR1 and CDR2 sequences are SGHVS and FNYEAQ. CDR3 protein: CASSLARAGGGDTQYF. CDR3 sequence (DNA): TGTGCCAGCAGCTTAGCGAGAGCGGGGGGGGGCGATACGCAGTATTTT.

This clonotype has at least ten counts. The J gene is TRBJ1-6, the V gene TRBV4-1; 7 bases fit TRBD1. CDR3 length equals 16 residues. The trim removed 0 bases at V and 11 bases at J, leaving 10 bases unmatched. Germline V CDR1 and CDR2: MGHRA, YSYEKL. The CDR3 region is CASSQESLHTGAPLHF. The CDR3 DNA sequence: TGCGCCAGCAGCCAAGAGAGCCTACACACAGGGGCACCCCTCCACTTT.